Shown below are 32 T cell receptor beta chains from a single sample sequenced in a study of cytomegalovirus exposure and HLA in healthy donors. PCR used 60 Vbeta primers and 13 Jbeta primers. Clones were sequenced by immunoSEQ multiplex PCR, and TCRdb holds only the in-frame ones, with some missing. The profile shows approximately 200,000 clones, 70% to 75% of them singletons. Source material: PBMCs. The origin of the receptors is a man younger than 40 in good health and CMV-seropositive.

This clone was counted once. This rearrangement joins TRBV6-4 to TRBJ1-2; D is possibly TRBD1 (5 bases). Trimming cost V 6 bases and J 8 bases, with 13 bases left between them. Germline V lookup: CDR1 MRHNA, CDR2 SNTAGT. The CDR3 is 12 amino acids. The CDR3: CASRQAGGGYTF. CDR3 bases: TGTGCCAGCAGACAGGCGGGGGGAGGCTACACCTTC.

The chain employs TRBV12-5 and TRBJ1-1; maybe TRBD1 (5 bases). The CDR3 length is 14 residues. V shed 8 bases and J shed 3 bases, with 16 bases lying between them. The V gene's germline CDR1 is LGHNT and CDR2 FRNRAP. As DNA, the CDR3 is TGTGCTAGTAAATTGGGAACGGGGGACACTGAAGCTTTCTTT. The encoded protein is CASKLGTGDTEAFF.

This chain uses TRBV10-3 with TRBJ1-4; no firm D call. Germline V gene data show CDR1 as ENHRY and CDR2 as SYGVKD. Trimming took off 0 bases at V and 3 bases at J, with 14 bases between the two ends. This CDR3 is 17 amino acids long. CDR3 residues: CAISESGRRIANEKLFF. In DNA form, the CDR3 reads TGTGCCATCAGTGAGTCGGGGAGGAGAATTGCTAATGAAAAACTGTTTTTT.

In DNA, the CDR3 is TGTGCCAGCAGCCTGAGCGGGGGGGCCGGGGAGACCCAGTACTTC. This sequence encodes CASSLSGGAGETQYF. This chain connects TRBV7-9 to TRBJ2-5, with 10 positions matching TRBD2. Per germline, CDR1 SEHNR and CDR2 FQNEAQ (reference sequence). The V and J ends lost 5 bases and 5 bases, in that order; junction bases with no gene match: 8. The CDR3 sequence is 15 residues long.

This chain links TRBV27 with TRBJ2-7; 9 bases agree with TRBD1. Germline lookup yields CDR1 MNHEY and CDR2 SMNVEV (reference sequence). Trimming removed 7 bases from V and 3 bases from J; junction bases left unmatched: 4. CDR3 length equals 13 residues. The CDR3 spells CASKGTGFYEQYF. CDR3 coding DNA: TGTGCCAGCAAAGGGACAGGGTTCTACGAGCAGTACTTC.

V and J are TRBV5-6 and TRBJ1-6, with D maybe TRBD1 (5 bases). With 5 bases removed from V and 14 bases from J, the gap between germline ends came to 17 bases. There are 13 residues in the CDR3. From germline, CDR1 is SGHDT and CDR2 YYEEEE. CDR3 loop: CASSSGRGATLHF. Written as DNA, the CDR3 is TGTGCCAGCAGTTCGGGGCGGGGCGCAACCCTCCACTTT.

This clone appeared a single time. This chain uses TRBV30 with TRBJ2-1; 8 bases are shared with TRBD2. Unmatched junction bases numbered 6, after V lost 3 bases and J lost 5 bases. This CDR3 contains 14 residues. Germline V gene lookup returns CDR1 GTSNPN and CDR2 SVGIG (reference sequence). The CDR3 DNA follows: TGTGCCTGGAGCTTCGGGGGGGCCAACAATGAGCAGTTCTTC. It codes for CAWSFGGANNEQFF.

V gene TRBV6-4 combines with J gene TRBJ2-3; tentative D call: TRBD2 (5 bases). This CDR3 has 14 residues. Germline-derived CDR1 and CDR2 are MRHNA and SNTAGT. V was shortened by 3 bases and J by 3 bases, with 10 bases between the two germline ends. The CDR3 DNA reads as TGTGCCAGCAGTGAATTGGGGAGTACAGATACGCAGTATTTT. It specifies CASSELGSTDTQYF.

The J gene is TRBJ2-7, the V gene TRBV27, with TRBD1 matching 9 bases. CDR3 length equals 15 residues. CDR1 is MNHEY and CDR2 is SMNVEV in the germline V gene (reference sequence). With V trimmed by 6 bases and J by 0 bases, 6 bases remained unmatched. The CDR3 reads CASSYGQGSSYEQYF. The CDR3 DNA reads TGTGCCAGCAGCTACGGACAGGGGAGCTCCTACGAGCAGTACTTC.

V and J are TRBV11-2 and TRBJ2-1; 9 bases line up with TRBD2. The J segment lost 5 bases and the V segment lost 6 bases, leaving 11 bases of the junction unmatched. This CDR3 region has 16 residues. Germline V gene lookup returns CDR1 SGHAT and CDR2 FQNNGV. CDR3 bases: TGTGCCAGCAGGGGGGGGAGCGGGAGGATACACAATGAGCAGTTCTTC. Its translation: CASRGGSGRIHNEQFF. Looking up the rest from reference TRBV11-2 and TRBJ2-1 gives the full variable domain: EAGVAQSPRYKIIEKRQSVAFWCNPISGHATLYWYQQILGQGPKLLIQFQNNGVVDDSQLPKDRFSAERLKGVDSTLKIQPAKLEDSAVYLCASRGGSGRIHNEQFFGPGTRLTVL.

The chain uses TRBV28 and TRBJ2-1; 8 bases line up with TRBD1. The CDR3 extends over 16 amino acids. Germline V gene data show CDR1 as MDHEN and CDR2 as SYDVKM. The J segment lost 5 bases and the V segment lost 8 bases, leaving 14 bases of the junction unmatched. In nucleotides, the CDR3 is TGTGCCAGCGGGCGTCCCGGGACAGGTTACGACAATGAGCAGTTCTTC. Amino acids: CASGRPGTGYDNEQFF.

V usage is TRBV5-1 and J usage is TRBJ2-7, with 7 positions matching TRBD1. With V trimmed by 5 bases and J by 3 bases, 8 bases remained unmatched. This CDR3 comprises 14 residues. Germline CDR1 SGHRS, CDR2 YFSETQ. CDR3: CASSDRASIYEQYF. The CDR3 nucleotides are TGCGCCAGCAGTGACAGGGCATCCATCTACGAGCAGTACTTC.

The CDR3 loop reads CASTGQWEGYGYTF. CDR3 nucleotides: TGTGCCAGCACGGGACAATGGGAGGGCTATGGCTACACCTTC. This chain uses TRBV19 with TRBJ1-2; TRBD1 might be the D (6 bases). Germline lookup yields CDR1 LNHDA and CDR2 SQIVND (reference sequence). The CDR3 sequence is 14 residues long. Trimming removed 9 bases from V and 4 bases from J, with 18 bases in between.

This chain links TRBV7-6 with TRBJ2-3; 7 positions match TRBD2. After removal of 3 bases from V and 4 bases from J, the junction contained 4 bases not matched to a gene. CDR3 size: 14 residues. Germline V lookup: CDR1 SGHVS, CDR2 FNYEAQ. This chain's CDR3 is CASSFWGGSDTQYF. The DNA for the CDR3 is TGTGCCAGCAGCTTCTGGGGGGGATCAGATACGCAGTATTTT.

J is TRBJ1-2 and V is TRBV19; D is unclear. Germline CDR1 LNHDA, CDR2 SQIVND (reference sequence). CDR3 length equals 13 residues. V shed 6 bases and J shed 6 bases, with 14 bases lying between them. CDR3 residues: CASRSPGMNGYTF. CDR3 DNA: TGTGCCAGTAGGTCTCCGGGGATGAATGGCTACACCTTC.

This chain links TRBV7-2 with TRBJ2-7, with D unresolved. The CDR3 sequence is 13 residues long. The V gene lost 3 bases and the J gene lost 2 bases, with 8 bases spanning the gap. Germline V gives CDR1 SGHTA, CDR2 FQGNSA. The CDR3 coding sequence is TGTGCCAGCAGCTTCTCACGGGCCTACGAGCAGTACTTC. Protein: CASSFSRAYEQYF. Combining the CDR3 with reference TRBV7-2 and TRBJ2-7 gives the whole variable domain GAGVSQSPSNKVTEKGKDVELRCDPISGHTALYWYRQSLGQGLEFLIYFQGNSAPDKSGLPSDRFSAERTGGSVSTLTIQRTQQEDSAVYLCASSFSRAYEQYFGPGTRLTVT.

Note on this clone: One end of the junction varies from germline; a read error may be responsible. The chain has TRBV7-9 and TRBJ2-2, with a weak D call TRBD1 (5 bases). The germline CDR1 and CDR2 sequences are SEHNR and FQNEAQ (reference sequence). The CDR3 length is 17 residues. The CDR3 DNA follows: TGTTCCAGCAGCCCCTCTGTCAGGGCTTCGAACACCGGGGAGCTGTTTTTT. Residues: CSSSPSVRASNTGELFF.

The rearrangement links TRBV27 to TRBJ2-5, with D maybe TRBD1 (5 bases). Trimming shortened V by 5 bases and J by 5 bases, and 21 bases separated the two germline ends. The CDR3 is 16 residues long. Per the germline V gene, CDR1 is MNHEY and CDR2 is SMNVEV (reference sequence). CDR3 protein: CASSLQGGLRKETQYF. As DNA, the CDR3 is TGTGCCAGCAGTCTTCAGGGTGGGCTCCGAAAGGAGACCCAGTACTTC.

This chain connects TRBV11-2 to TRBJ1-4, with D maybe TRBD1 (6 bases). The ends were cut back, 5 bases at V and 0 bases at J, with 10 bases in the middle. CDR3 length equals 15 residues. CDR1 SGHAT and CDR2 FQNNGV come from the germline V gene. The DNA of the CDR3 is TGTGCCAGCAGCACGACAGGAACAACTAATGAAAAACTGTTTTTT. Its protein is CASSTTGTTNEKLFF.

The J gene is TRBJ1-2, the V gene TRBV7-2; 8 nucleotides align to TRBD1. CDR3 size: 14 residues. Germline CDR1 and CDR2: SGHTA and FQGNSA. The V and J ends lost 5 bases and 5 bases, in that order; junction bases with no gene match: 7. CDR3 protein: CASSEGQEAYGYTF. CDR3 DNA: TGTGCCAGCAGCGAGGGACAGGAAGCTTATGGCTACACCTTC. Using reference TRBV7-2 and TRBJ1-2 for the parts outside the CDR3, the full variable domain is GAGVSQSPSNKVTEKGKDVELRCDPISGHTALYWYRQSLGQGLEFLIYFQGNSAPDKSGLPSDRFSAERTGGSVSTLTIQRTQQEDSAVYLCASSEGQEAYGYTFGSGTRLTVV.

The chain uses TRBV5-4 and TRBJ2-5, with TRBD2 identical over 13 bases. The DNA end is more similar to TRBJ2-7, so the J call may be wrong. Per the germline V gene, CDR1 is SGHNT and CDR2 is YYREEE (reference sequence). The CDR3 is 18 residues long. The DNA for the CDR3 is TGTGCCAGCAGAACTAGCGGGGGGGTGGATCTCGACGTCTACGAGCAGTACTTC. It yields the protein CASRTSGGVDLDVYEQYF.

This sequence joins TRBV28 and TRBJ2-7, with 8 bases matching TRBD1. The germline gives CDR1 MDHEN, CDR2 SYDVKM. V lost 5 bases, J lost 6 bases, and 9 bases stayed unmatched. The CDR3 has 14 amino acids. Here the CDR3 reads CASSLSSTGGEQYF. The CDR3 DNA follows: TGTGCCAGCAGTCTATCATCCACAGGGGGCGAGCAGTACTTC.

This sequence joins TRBV6-1 and TRBJ1-1; 10 positions match TRBD1. The CDR3 is 15 amino acids. Germline V gives CDR1 MNHNS, CDR2 SASEGT. J lost 1 base, V lost 6 bases, and 5 bases had no gene match. The CDR3 spells CASSPGQGENTEAFF. CDR3 nucleotides: TGTGCCAGCAGCCCCGGACAGGGGGAGAACACTGAAGCTTTCTTT.

The chain uses TRBV6-5 and TRBJ2-7, with TRBD2 matching over 7 bases. J gave up 4 bases and V 0 bases, and 3 bases lay outside the gene matches. CDR1 and CDR2 (germline): MNHEY, SVGAGI. The CDR3 length is 14 residues. The CDR3 DNA sequence: TGTGCCAGCAGTTACTCGGACGGGAGGTACGAGCAGTACTTC. Encoded protein: CASSYSDGRYEQYF.

V usage is TRBV27 and J usage is TRBJ1-6; D might be TRBD1 (5 bases). CDR1 and CDR2 (germline): MNHEY, SMNVEV (reference sequence). CDR3 length: 15 amino acids. Deletions cut 6 bases from V and 9 bases from J, with 18 bases between. CDR3 bases: TGTGCCAGCAGATCAGCGTTTGGGGCCCTTTCACCCCTCCACTTT. Amino acid sequence: CASRSAFGALSPLHF.

A remark on this clone: The germline gene is not matched at one end of the junction; a read error may be the cause. The same CDR3 can be traced to other DNA sequences in this sample. The chain uses TRBV5-1 and TRBJ1-2, with 10 positions matching TRBD1. The germline CDR1 and CDR2 sequences are SGHRS and YFSETQ. There are 16 residues in the CDR3. This CDR3 reads CASSLLSGTGESGYTF. CDR3 coding DNA: TGTGCCAGCAGCTTGTTATCCGGGACAGGGGAATCGGGCTACACCTTC.

This clone was recorded a few times. The chain links TRBV10-3 to TRBJ1-1; no definite D call. The CDR3 consists of 14 residues. Per the germline V gene, CDR1 is ENHRY and CDR2 is SYGVKD. The V end was cut by 6 bases, the J end by 2 bases, with 13 bases between. DNA of the CDR3: TGTGCCATCAGCCCCTACGGGGATAACACTGAAGCTTTCTTT. Translating it yields CAISPYGDNTEAFF.

This chain connects TRBV7-9 to TRBJ2-5, with TRBD1 matching over 8 bases. Germline CDR1 and CDR2: SEHNR and FQNEAQ (reference sequence). V shed 1 base, J shed 2 bases, and the junction held 3 bases outside the gene matches. CDR3 length: 15 residues. Written as DNA, the CDR3 is TGTGCCAGCAGCTTAGAGACAGGGGTTCAAGAGACCCAGTACTTC. Its protein is CASSLETGVQETQYF.

This sequence joins TRBV7-9 and TRBJ1-3, with unresolved D. There are 13 residues in the CDR3. With 2 bases removed from V and 2 bases from J, the gap between germline ends came to 4 bases. Germline V gives CDR1 SEHNR, CDR2 FQNEAQ (reference sequence). The CDR3, as DNA: TGTGCCAGCAGCTTATCGGCTGGAAACACCATATATTTT. Encoded protein: CASSLSAGNTIYF.

The chain uses TRBV7-2 and TRBJ2-3; D is unresolved. V was cut by 3 bases and J by 1 base, with 5 bases left in between. This CDR3 contains 13 residues. Germline loops: CDR1 SGHTA, CDR2 FQGNSA. Written as DNA, the CDR3 is TGTGCCAGCAGCTTTCAGGGCACAGATACGCAGTATTTT. Protein product: CASSFQGTDTQYF.

This chain connects TRBV7-9 to TRBJ2-7; TRBD1 matches 7 bases. This CDR3 region has 15 residues. Germline CDR1 and CDR2: SEHNR and FQNEAQ (reference sequence). Trimming at V came to 4 bases and at J to 2 bases, leaving 8 bases not matched to a gene. In DNA, the CDR3 is TGTGCCAGCAGCTCCAGGGGGACAAGCACCTACGAGCAGTACTTC. This encodes CASSSRGTSTYEQYF.

V usage is TRBV27 and J usage is TRBJ1-6; TRBD1 matches at 10 bases. V lost 6 bases to trimming and J lost 9 bases; unmatched junction nucleotides: 8. Germline loops: CDR1 MNHEY, CDR2 SMNVEV (reference sequence). The CDR3 length is 15 residues. CDR3 region: CASSLAGTGVSPLHF. The DNA for the CDR3 is TGTGCCAGCAGCTTGGCCGGGACAGGGGTTTCACCCCTCCACTTT.